This T cell receptor (beta chain) was captured by sequencing in a study of blood T cell repertoires in COVID-19. In the study overall: COVID-19 samples from acute and convalescent phases originated in the United States, Italy and Spain. PBMCs, B-cell-depleted T cells, or T cells provided the cDNA or gDNA that made up the material.

Original processing notes: Estimates of nucleated cell counts were drawn from the amplification of reference gene primers. Here immunoSEQ multiplex PCR was the method, and the copy in TCRdb shows in-frame clones only, minus some. The V and J calls and the clone size are those of that table, but D and trimming were determined from the DNA. The sample holds over 130,000 clones, around 87% seen once. This CDR3 spans 15 amino acids. CDR1 and CDR2 (germline): MGHRA, YSYEKL. Trimming cost V 4 bases and J 0 bases, with 11 bases left between them. This clone occurred once. This sequence joins TRBV4-1 and TRBJ2-3, with D maybe TRBD1 (5 bases). The origin of this receptor is a woman aged 55-70 years with active or convalescent COVID-19. Sequencing was performed on peripheral blood. The CDR3 here is CASSPGLRSTDTQYF. CDR3 DNA sequence: TGCGCCAGCAGCCCAGGGCTTAGGAGCACAGATACGCAGTATTTT.